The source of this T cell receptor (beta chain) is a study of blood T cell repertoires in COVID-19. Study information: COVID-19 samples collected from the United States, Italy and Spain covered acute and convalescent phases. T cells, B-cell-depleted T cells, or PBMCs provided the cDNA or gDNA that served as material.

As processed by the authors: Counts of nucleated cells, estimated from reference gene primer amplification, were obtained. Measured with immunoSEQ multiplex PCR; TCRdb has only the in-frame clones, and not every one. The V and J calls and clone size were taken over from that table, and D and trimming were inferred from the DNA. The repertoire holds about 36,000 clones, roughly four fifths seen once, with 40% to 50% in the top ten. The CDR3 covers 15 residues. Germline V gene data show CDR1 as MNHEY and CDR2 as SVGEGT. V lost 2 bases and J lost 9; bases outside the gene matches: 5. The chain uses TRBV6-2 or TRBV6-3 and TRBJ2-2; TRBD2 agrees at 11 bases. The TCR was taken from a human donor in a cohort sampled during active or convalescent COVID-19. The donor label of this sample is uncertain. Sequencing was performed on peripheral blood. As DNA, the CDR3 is TGTGCCAGCAGTTACGGTACTAGCGGGAGAAGGGAGCTGTTTTTT. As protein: CASSYGTSGRRELFF.